This is a list of T cell receptor beta chains from one sample in a study of control samples from healthy donors and cancer patients. Assay used: immunoSEQ multiplex PCR; TCRdb lists only in-frame clones, some missing. The sample yields 120,000 to 150,000 clones, more than 85% seen once. The source material was blood. The receptors stem from a man aged 25 to 40 in good health. Both conserved end residues are trimmed from each CDR3. Part of the rows lack a size; the others show once, few, many or a class for expanded clones.

>TRBV28|NA
ASRDTTYEQY
>TRBV25-1|NA
VRLNEQF
>TRBV4-1|NA
ASSQDRGHFDEQF
>TRBV6-1|NA
ASSEAAGGNTEAF
>TRBV9|NA
ASSASSREPYNEQF
>TRBV3-1/TRBV3-2|NA
ASSQEGHLLYEQY
>TRBV7-3|NA
ASSAGQGNEQY
>TRBV28|NA
ASSGSGSSSYEQY
>TRBV21-1|NA
ASSRPGISGYT
>TRBV2|NA
ASSEVRGYT
>TRBV2|NA
ASRPPNSPLH
>TRBV5-6|NA
ASSPRRVAYNSPLH
>TRBV3-1/TRBV3-2|NA
ASSQGVGGVKQETQY
>TRBV4-2|NA
ASSQDRGTDAGYEQY
>TRBV29-1|NA
SVAPLGRGLSDGYT
>TRBV28|NA
ASITRTQQF
>TRBV9|NA
ASSAPGLNTEAF
>TRBV9|NA
ASSGGPSYEQY
>TRBV9|once
ASSVEGWREGFSGANVLT
>TRBV6-7|NA
ASSYAWDNQCEQY
>TRBV7-9|NA
ASSLDLVVEQF
>TRBV11-3|NA
ASSLDPSGYNEQF
>TRBV11-2|NA
ASSFSGTDTQY
>TRBV6-5|NA
ASSSHAGEGNEQF
>TRBV4-1|NA
ASSQDGYGYT
>TRBV6-1|NA
ASSDSQGRYGYT
>TRBV5-4|NA
ASRQWGARDTEAF
>TRBV6-1|NA
ASSGQPPGTGGFHEQY
>TRBV30|NA
AWQTPGKRTEAF
>TRBV27|NA
ASSLLGDEQY
>TRBV27|NA
ASSLGVPDTQY
>TRBV27|few
ASSLRGQGDGYT
>TRBV5-1|NA
ASSYAGTGRSYEQY
>TRBV30|NA
AWSVRQGGEKLF
>TRBV19|NA
ASSLDWNTEAF
>TRBV27|NA
ASSPRDREYEQY
>TRBV28|NA
ASSSATGNLYEQY
>TRBV5-1|NA
ASSWANHEQF
>TRBV5-4|NA
ASSLGGSAEAF
>TRBV7-6|NA
ASSWTAGGGKTNEKLF
>TRBV11-2|NA
ASSLGRQGLVNTEAF
>TRBV4-1|NA
ASSQVDMGLSYNEQF
>TRBV7-4|NA
ASSLAEIPTGELF
>TRBV19|NA
ASTPGTGYSPLH
>TRBV28|NA
ASRRNGDNEQF
>TRBV13|NA
ASSPTASYEQY
>TRBV27|NA
ASGSSSSQPQH
>TRBV7-2|NA
ASTQGPNQPQH
>TRBV5-4|NA
ASSLRGASTGELF
>TRBV18|NA
ASSRLTGPNSPLH
>TRBV29-1|NA
SVETGTGEVYGEAF
>TRBV5-5|few
ASSPGQGLQNTEAF
>TRBV14|NA
ASSPLGRGMVDEQF
>TRBV28|NA
ASSLTGIDNSPLH
>TRBV9|NA
ASSVVPDPSYTIY